Sequencing of this TCR beta chain was carried out in a study of CD8+ T cells in alopecia areata. RNA was isolated and reverse transcribed to cDNA, the sequencing template. Measured with immunoSEQ multiplex PCR; TCRdb has only the in-frame clones, and not every one. The sample lists about 100,000 clones, 55% to 70% occurring once. CDR3 length equals 15 residues. Germline CDR1 reads SGHTA; CDR2 reads FQGNSA. V was trimmed by 1 base and J by 3 bases, leaving 12 bases between them. This clone was seen a handful of times. Sequences were obtained from NKG2D-low CD8+ T cells sorted from blood. This sequence joins TRBV7-2 and TRBJ1-2; D remains ambiguous. The sequence derives from a human donor with alopecia areata. Here the CDR3 reads CASSLDYGRDYGYTF. DNA of the CDR3: TGTGCCAGCAGCTTAGATTATGGACGGGACTATGGCTACACCTTC.